This T cell receptor (beta chain) derives from a study of T-cell reconstitution after alpha-beta-depleted transplantation in children. General study findings and limits: Several hundred expanded graft clones reportedly supplied alpha-beta T cells about two months after transplant. There were some patients whose high TCRbeta diversity at day 60 came from surviving recipient T cells and thymic progenitors. T-cell numbers and diversity, one year after transplant, stemmed largely from T cells that were newly produced.

A TCRbeta library incorporating unique molecular identifiers was prepared. Via MiXCR, TCRdb re-called the PCR reads, giving one row per CDR3 protein. Here the sample spans approximately 1,000,000 distinct CDR3 sequences, about 29% being singletons. With respect to this clonotype: Its antigen remains unidentified.

This specimen was PBMCs, mostly from graft donor cells, taken 360 days after TCRalphabeta/CD19-depleted stem cell transplant. This receptor was identified in a boy under three years old who had a stem cell transplant for SCID, so the T cells may come from the graft donor.

The CDR3 DNA reads as TGCGCCAGCAGCTTACCAGGGGCCATAAACACTGAAGCTTTCTTT. Amino acids: CASSLPGAINTEAFF. The chain is built from TRBV5-1 and TRBJ1-1; D perhaps matches TRBD1 (6 bases). This CDR3 comprises 15 residues. The V end was cut by 2 bases, the J end by 2 bases, with 13 bases between. Looked up from germline, CDR1 is SGHRS and CDR2 is YFSETQ.